This entry features one T cell receptor (beta chain) sequence. Investigators spread the genomic DNA of each subset evenly over several immunoSEQ plates. Sequencing was performed with immunoSEQ multiplex PCR; in TCRdb, only in-frame clones are kept and a portion is missing. The sample records about 1.1 million clones, about 84% being singletons. Participating donors were healthy, HIV-negative adults free of recent acute infections or vaccinations. All the donors were Caucasian adults who lived in Nashville, Tennessee. Trimming shortened V by 1 base and J by 3 bases, and 7 bases separated the two germline ends. The germline V gene has CDR1 SGHTA and CDR2 FQGNSA. The CDR3 is 13 residues long. This sample is drawn from a study of shared clonotypes between healthy human individuals. Looking at the study overall: Per donor, three plates held CD4 naive cells, three held CD4 memory, two held CD8 naive and one held CD8 memory.

This TCR was sampled from a man between 18 and 29 years old in good health. Some clones in this sample may be carry-over from other donors' samples. This chain links TRBV7-2 with TRBJ2-7, with D unresolved. The sample taken for sequencing was memory CD4+ T cells from PBMCs. Subset reported: CD45RA-negative fraction. This chain's CDR3 is CASSLVALYEQYF. The CDR3 bases are TGTGCCAGCAGCTTAGTGGCCCTCTACGAGCAGTACTTC. Using reference TRBV7-2 and TRBJ2-7 for the parts outside the CDR3, the full variable domain is GAGVSQSPSNKVTEKGKDVELRCDPISGHTALYWYRQSLGQGLEFLIYFQGNSAPDKSGLPSDRFSAERTGGSVSTLTIQRTQQEDSAVYLCASSLVALYEQYFGPGTRLTVT.